This TCR beta chain was sequenced in a study of T cell repertoires in cytomegalovirus infection. The study's findings and limits: HLA-C-restricted, CMV-specific TCR beta clonotypes were dominant ex vivo.

This clonotype was recorded at least ten times. The antigen is unknown. Per the germline V gene, CDR1 is SGHRS and CDR2 is YFSETQ. The V and J ends lost 4 bases and 7 bases, in that order; junction bases with no gene match: 6. The CDR3 loop spans 14 amino acids. TCRdb processed the reads anew with MiXCR; each CDR3 protein has one entry. The table lists 200,000 to 300,000 distinct CDR3 sequences, over 8% of them singletons, with roughly 15% in the top ten. The chain carries TRBV5-1 and TRBJ2-1; 9 bases line up with TRBD1. The TCR was taken from a human donor in good health (CMV status not recorded). Some clones in this sample may be carry-over from other donors' samples. The source material was PBMCs. The CDR3 nucleotides read TGCGCCAGCAGCACCACAGGGGGCTCAAATGAGCAGTTCTTC. Protein: CASSTTGGSNEQFF.